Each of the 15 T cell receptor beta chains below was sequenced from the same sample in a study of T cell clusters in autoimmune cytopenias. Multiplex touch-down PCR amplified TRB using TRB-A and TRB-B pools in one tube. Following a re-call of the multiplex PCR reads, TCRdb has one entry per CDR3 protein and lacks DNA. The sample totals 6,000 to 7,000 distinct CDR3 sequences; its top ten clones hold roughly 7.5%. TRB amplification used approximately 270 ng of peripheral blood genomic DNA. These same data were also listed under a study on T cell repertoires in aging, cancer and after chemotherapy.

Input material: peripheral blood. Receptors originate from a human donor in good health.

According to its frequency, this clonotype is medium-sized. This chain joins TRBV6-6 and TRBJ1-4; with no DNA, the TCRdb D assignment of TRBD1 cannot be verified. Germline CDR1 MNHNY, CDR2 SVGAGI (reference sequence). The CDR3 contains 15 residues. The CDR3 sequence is CASSSQGPEYEKLFF.

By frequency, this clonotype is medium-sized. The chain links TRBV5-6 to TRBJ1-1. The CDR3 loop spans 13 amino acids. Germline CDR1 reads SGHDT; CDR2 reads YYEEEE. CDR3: CASSLGGGLEAFF.

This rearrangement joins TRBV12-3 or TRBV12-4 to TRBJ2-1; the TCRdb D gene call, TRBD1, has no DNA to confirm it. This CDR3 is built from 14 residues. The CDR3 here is CASSLGTDFLEQFF.

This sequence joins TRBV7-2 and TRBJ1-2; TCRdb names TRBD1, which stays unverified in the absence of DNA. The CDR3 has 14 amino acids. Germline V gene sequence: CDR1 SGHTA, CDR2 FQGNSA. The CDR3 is CASSPRTGALGYTF.

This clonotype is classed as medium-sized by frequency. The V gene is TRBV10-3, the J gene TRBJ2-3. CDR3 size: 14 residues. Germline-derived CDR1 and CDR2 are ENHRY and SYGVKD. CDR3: CAISESTGTDTQYF.

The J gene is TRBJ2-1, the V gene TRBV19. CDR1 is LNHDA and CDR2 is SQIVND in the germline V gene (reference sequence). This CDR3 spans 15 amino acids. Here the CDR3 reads CASSDPGAFYNEQFF.

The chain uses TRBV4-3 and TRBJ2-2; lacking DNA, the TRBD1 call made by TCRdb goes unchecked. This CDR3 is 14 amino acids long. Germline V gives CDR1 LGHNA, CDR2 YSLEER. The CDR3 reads CASSQVGGRRELFF.

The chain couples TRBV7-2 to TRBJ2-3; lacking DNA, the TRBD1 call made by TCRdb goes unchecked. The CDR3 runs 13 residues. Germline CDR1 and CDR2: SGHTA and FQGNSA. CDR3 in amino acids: CARGDRHTDTQYF.

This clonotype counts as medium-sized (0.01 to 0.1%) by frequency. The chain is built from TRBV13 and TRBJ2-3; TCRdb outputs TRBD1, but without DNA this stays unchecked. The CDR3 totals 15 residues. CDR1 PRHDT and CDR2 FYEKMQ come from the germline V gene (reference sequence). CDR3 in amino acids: CASSFSGPEADTQYF.

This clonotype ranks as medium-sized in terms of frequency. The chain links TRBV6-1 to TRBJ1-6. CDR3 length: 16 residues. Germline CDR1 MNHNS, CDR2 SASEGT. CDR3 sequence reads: CASMGIPYSYNSPLHF.

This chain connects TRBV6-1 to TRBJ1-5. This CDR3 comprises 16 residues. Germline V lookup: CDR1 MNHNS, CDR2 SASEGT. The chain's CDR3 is CASRTPLLNSNQPQHF.

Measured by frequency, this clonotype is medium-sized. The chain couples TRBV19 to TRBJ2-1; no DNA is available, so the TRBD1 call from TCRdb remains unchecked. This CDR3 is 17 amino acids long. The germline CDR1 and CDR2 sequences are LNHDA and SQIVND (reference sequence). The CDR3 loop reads CASRGRGIRKPYNEQFF.

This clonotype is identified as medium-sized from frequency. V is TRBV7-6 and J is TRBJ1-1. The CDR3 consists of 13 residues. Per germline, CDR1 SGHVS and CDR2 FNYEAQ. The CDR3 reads CASSKTPNTEAFF. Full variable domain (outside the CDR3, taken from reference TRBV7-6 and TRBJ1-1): GAGVSQSPRYKVTKRGQDVALRCDPISGHVSLYWYRQALGQGPEFLTYFNYEAQQDKSGLPNDRFSAERPEGSISTLTIQRTEQRDSAMYRCASSKTPNTEAFFGQGTRLTVV.

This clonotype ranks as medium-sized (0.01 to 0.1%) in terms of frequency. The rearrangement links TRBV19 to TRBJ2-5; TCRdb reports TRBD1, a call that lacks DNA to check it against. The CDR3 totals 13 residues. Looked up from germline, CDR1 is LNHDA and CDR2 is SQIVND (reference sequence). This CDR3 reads CASGPGPQETQYF.

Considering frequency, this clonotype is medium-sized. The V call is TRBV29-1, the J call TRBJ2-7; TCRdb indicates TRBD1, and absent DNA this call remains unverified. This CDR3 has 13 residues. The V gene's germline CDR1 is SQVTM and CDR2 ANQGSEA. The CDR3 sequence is CSRGASSSYEQYF.